These T cell receptor beta chains were read from a single sample in a study of blood T cell repertoires in COVID-19. The method was immunoSEQ multiplex PCR; TCRdb's version includes in-frame clones alone and lacks a portion of them. Found here are some 260,000 clones, roughly 88% of them singletons; the top ten hold about 5.9%. Sequenced sample: peripheral blood. Every receptor here comes from a woman under 40 with COVID-19, enrolled during active disease. The CDR3 runs from the conserved cysteine through the conserved F or W. Each record gives: D gene, CDR3 length, clone size, J gene, V gene, CDR3 protein, CDR3 DNA. A D gene is named only where the DNA matches it firmly. Rows may omit the clone size; those that give it use once, few, many or a size class.

- | 13 | - | TRBJ2-6 | TRBV19 | CASSLTGTNVLTF | TGTGCCAGTAGCCTAACGGGGACCAACGTCCTGACTTTC
TRBD1 | 16 | few | TRBJ2-7 | TRBV2 | CASSGSRQGGSYEQYF | TGTGCCAGCAGTGGTTCCCGACAGGGTGGCTCCTACGAGCAGTACTTC
- | 16 | - | TRBJ1-6 | TRBV4-1 | CASSQGYSDYNSPLHF | TGCGCCAGCAGCCAAGGCTACAGTGATTATAATTCACCCCTCCACTTT
TRBD2 | 16 | - | TRBJ2-3 | TRBV11-2 | CASSLSGSSGTDTQYF | TGTGCCAGCAGCTTAAGTGGGTCTAGCGGAACAGATACGCAGTATTTT
- | 15 | - | TRBJ1-1 | TRBV5-1 | CASSSRQGVNTEAFF | TGCGCCAGCAGCTCCCGGCAGGGCGTGAACACTGAAGCTTTCTTT
TRBD2 | 17 | once | TRBJ2-2 | TRBV5-8 | CASSARTSLSNTGELFF | TGTGCCAGCAGCGCCCGGACTAGCCTCTCGAACACCGGGGAGCTGTTTTTT
- | 19 | - | TRBJ2-1 | TRBV7-9 | CASSLARAGASGTNNEQFF | TGTGCCAGCAGCTTAGCCCGGGCAGGGGCTAGCGGCACAAACAATGAGCAGTTCTTC
TRBD1 | 14 | - | TRBJ1-2 | TRBV28 | CASSTQGAHYGYTF | TGTGCCAGCAGTACCCAGGGGGCACACTATGGCTACACCTTC
TRBD2 | 16 | - | TRBJ2-3 | TRBV9 | CASSVGTSGSTDTQYF | TGTGCCAGCAGCGTCGGGACTAGCGGAAGCACAGATACGCAGTATTTT
- | 14 | - | TRBJ1-1 | TRBV19 | CASSIGGVNTEAFF | TGTGCCAGTAGTATAGGGGGCGTGAACACTGAAGCTTTCTTT
TRBD1 | 17 | - | TRBJ2-7 | TRBV6-2/TRBV6-3 | CASSYSKDRAGSYEQYF | TGTGCCAGCAGTTACTCCAAGGACAGGGCAGGCTCCTACGAGCAGTACTTC